This section outlines one T cell receptor beta chain sequence together with its context. What it binds is not known. This entry comes from a study of metastatic and nonmetastatic thyroid tumors. Study-wide context: Comparative analysis of repertoires was undertaken across blood and tumor or nodule tissue obtained from malignant and benign thyroid patients.

Methods used by the authors: The study's classifier, a distant-metastasis tool for papillary thyroid cancer, was built using CDR3 differences across clinicopathological groups. TCRdb reprocessed the PCR reads using MiXCR. The V and J calls here are based on TCRdb, not the publication. The repertoire holds roughly 30,000 clones, with under 20% as singletons. Study-level findings and limits: Relative to benign nodules, malignant thyroid tumors were reportedly characterized by significantly elevated TCR beta diversity in blood and tumor.

This CDR3 is 13 amino acids long. With 3 bases removed from V and 6 bases from J, the gap between germline ends came to 8 bases. Treatment of any kind had been given to no patient before thyroid surgery. The sequencing input was blood. The chain is built from TRBV12-3 or TRBV12-4 and TRBJ2-2; a weak D match, TRBD2 (5 bases). The sequence was obtained from a female donor with papillary thyroid cancer or a benign thyroid nodule (not recorded which). Some clones in this sample may be carry-over from other donors' samples. CDR3 DNA sequence: TGTGCCAGCAGTTTCGGGGTTGCCGGGGAGCTGTTTTTT. This codes for CASSFGVAGELFF.